Each of the 21 T cell receptor beta chains below was sequenced from the same sample in a study of beta chain features in type 1 diabetes. Expressed TCRB transcripts were sequenced, since all the RNA that had been isolated was reverse transcribed. Produced via immunoSEQ multiplex PCR; TCRdb's table is partial and in-frame only. The repertoire includes some 360,000 clones, 9.5% to 10% of them detected once, and about 0.6% sits in the top ten. These TCRs are of unknown antigen specificity. Study-wide results and limits: People with Type 1 diabetes carried modestly yet significantly shorter TCRB CDR3s in all four CD4+ subsets.

The material sequenced was central memory CD4+ T cells from blood. Source of these receptors: a man aged 30 to 39 with type 1 diabetes.

This clone has just a few counts. This chain connects TRBV7-2 to TRBJ2-5; 10 bases are a match to TRBD2. With 6 bases clipped from V and 4 bases from J, the junction kept 5 bases outside the gene matches. This CDR3 is 14 amino acids long. CDR1 and CDR2 (germline): SGHTA, FQGNSA. CDR3 region: CASRETSGSETQYF. The CDR3 DNA sequence: TGTGCCAGCAGAGAGACTAGCGGGTCAGAGACCCAGTACTTC.

The CDR3: CASSRVTAPNPNSPLHF. The CDR3 region has the DNA TGTGCCAGCAGCCGTGTCACGGCACCCAATCCGAATTCACCCCTCCACTTT. The rearrangement uses TRBV27 and TRBJ1-6; no clear D. Trimming shortened V by 6 bases and J by 7 bases, and 22 bases separated the two germline ends. CDR1 and CDR2 from the germline V gene are MNHEY and SMNVEV (reference sequence). This CDR3 comprises 17 residues.

The rearrangement uses TRBV29-1 and TRBJ1-5; D call uncertain. CDR3 length equals 13 residues. Trimming pared 4 bases from V and 0 bases from J, leaving 7 bases between. Germline V lookup: CDR1 SQVTM, CDR2 ANQGSEA. CDR3 region: CSVGRDSNQPQHF. The CDR3 DNA reads as TGCAGCGTTGGTCGTGATAGCAATCAGCCCCAGCATTTT.

J is TRBJ1-1 and V is TRBV6-5; 8 positions match TRBD1. The length of the CDR3 is 14 residues. CDR1 is MNHEY and CDR2 is SVGAGI in the germline V gene. CDR3 protein: CGKQSGDRTSEAFF. The CDR3 DNA reads as TGTGGAAAACAGTCCGGGGACAGGACCTCTGAAGCTTTCTTT.

The V gene is TRBV6-5, the J gene TRBJ1-1; D is unclear. The V and J ends lost 0 bases and 1 base respectively, with 6 bases between them. CDR1 is MNHEY and CDR2 is SVGAGI in the germline V gene. This CDR3 region has 14 residues. CDR3 loop: CASSYSGSNTEAFF. CDR3 in DNA: TGTGCCAGCAGTTACTCGGGGTCGAACACTGAAGCTTTCTTT.

This clone was seen more than once but under ten times. The chain combines TRBV2 with TRBJ1-1, with D unresolved. Germline loops: CDR1 SNHLY, CDR2 FYNNEI. Trimming shortened V by 0 bases and J by 5 bases, and 7 bases separated the two germline ends. There are 13 residues in the CDR3. CDR3 sequence: CASSEAMGTEAFF. For the CDR3, the DNA is TGTGCCAGCAGTGAAGCGATGGGTACTGAAGCTTTCTTT.

The chain carries TRBV21-1 and TRBJ1-1; no DNA check was done on the table's D call, TRBD1. TRBV21-1 constitutes a pseudogene. The CDR3 is made up of 17 amino acids. For the CDR3, the DNA is TGTGCCAGCAGCAAATATTTGGGGACAGGGATGAACACTGAAGCTTTCTTT. This gives the protein CASSKYLGTGMNTEAFF.

The CDR3 loop is CSVEELRGSGNTIYF. CDR3 nucleotide sequence: TGCAGCGTTGAAGAACTTAGGGGCTCTGGAAACACCATATATTTT. The chain joins TRBV29-1 to TRBJ1-3; a weak D match, TRBD1 (5 bases). Per the germline V gene, CDR1 is SQVTM and CDR2 is ANQGSEA. The CDR3 extends over 15 amino acids. V dropped 0 bases and J dropped 0 bases, with 9 bases sitting between them.

This clone was counted ten times or more. V is TRBV6-5 and J is TRBJ2-1; possibly TRBD2 for D (5 bases). From germline, CDR1 is MNHEY and CDR2 SVGAGI. Trimming stripped 2 bases from V and 8 bases from J, with 13 bases between. The CDR3 runs 14 residues. CDR3 coding DNA: TGTGCCAGCAGTTACCCCTCACGGGGTTATGAGCAGTTCTTC. Its protein is CASSYPSRGYEQFF.

In this sample, this clone turned up a few times. The J gene is TRBJ1-1, the V gene TRBV5-1; no reliable D call. The CDR3 is 15 residues long. CDR1 is SGHRS and CDR2 is YFSETQ in the germline V gene. Trimming cost V 4 bases and J 0 bases, with 13 bases left between them. The CDR3 reads CASSPWTGMNTEAFF. CDR3 sequence (DNA): TGCGCCAGCAGCCCGTGGACGGGCATGAACACTGAAGCTTTCTTT.

The CDR3 protein is CASSVPETSGRREVYNEQFF. The CDR3 DNA reads TGTGCCAGCAGCGTACCCGAGACTAGCGGGAGGCGGGAGGTATACAATGAGCAGTTCTTC. The V call is TRBV9, the J call TRBJ2-1, with 13 bases aligning to TRBD2. The CDR3 length is 20 residues. Per the germline V gene, CDR1 is SGDLS and CDR2 is YYNGEE. Trimming cost V 1 base and J 4 bases; bases outside gene matches: 14.

This clone came up many times. The chain carries TRBV7-2 and TRBJ1-1, with a possible D match to TRBD1 (5 bases). The CDR3 has 15 residues. Germline V gene sequence: CDR1 SGHTA, CDR2 FQGNSA. V lost 2 bases to trimming and J lost 4 bases, with 14 bases between them. CDR3 bases: TGTGCCAGCAGCTTATTGAGGGGCGGAGGCACTGAAGCTTTCTTT. It translates to CASSLLRGGGTEAFF.

The J gene is TRBJ2-7, the V gene TRBV7-9; possibly TRBD2 for D (6 bases). CDR1 and CDR2 (germline): SEHNR, FQNEAQ (reference sequence). This CDR3 is built from 15 residues. V was pared by 5 bases and J by 7 bases, with 21 bases between. This CDR3 is CASSATRDSSGEQYF. The CDR3 DNA follows: TGTGCCAGCAGCGCGACCCGGGACTCCTCGGGGGAGCAGTACTTC.

Ten or more counts support this clone. In the same sample, other DNA sequences code for this CDR3. The chain combines TRBV18 with TRBJ2-1; D possibly matches TRBD1 or TRBD2 (5 bases each). Per germline, CDR1 KGHSH and CDR2 LQKENI. Trimming took 3 bases from V and 7 from J, leaving 10 bases between them. The CDR3 length is 13 residues. CDR3: CASSPSRGNEQFF. As DNA, the CDR3 is TGTGCCAGCTCACCCTCGAGGGGTAATGAGCAGTTCTTC.

The chain employs TRBV5-1 and TRBJ2-7, with D unresolved. Germline values: CDR1 SGHRS, CDR2 YFSETQ. CDR3 size: 15 residues. V was clipped by 0 bases and J by 2 bases, with 12 bases between them. The CDR3 sequence: CASSLAMGPTYEQYF. The DNA of the CDR3 is TGCGCCAGCAGCTTGGCCATGGGCCCCACCTACGAGCAGTACTTC.

On this clone: The sample contains more than one DNA sequence encoding this CDR3. The chain carries TRBV9 and TRBJ2-1; 10 bases fit TRBD2. V dropped 3 bases and J dropped 3; count of bases not matched to a gene: 0. CDR3 size: 14 residues. Per the germline V gene, CDR1 is SGDLS and CDR2 is YYNGEE. CDR3 sequence (DNA): TGTGCCAGCAGCGGGACTAGCGGCTACAATGAGCAGTTCTTC. It codes for CASSGTSGYNEQFF.

This clone was seen only a few times. J is TRBJ2-1 and V is TRBV18; D not resolved. The germline V gene encodes CDR1 KGHSH and CDR2 LQKENI. The CDR3 is made up of 14 amino acids. V dropped 3 bases and J dropped 0 bases, with 6 bases sitting between them. CDR3 sequence (DNA): TGTGCCAGCTCACCCCAGGACTCCTACAATGAGCAGTTCTTC. Translating it yields CASSPQDSYNEQFF.

This chain connects TRBV7-2 to TRBJ2-3; perhaps TRBD2 as D (5 bases). Looked up from germline, CDR1 is SGHTA and CDR2 is FQGNSA. Trimming cost V 5 bases and J 0 bases, with 12 bases left between them. The CDR3 loop spans 15 amino acids. The CDR3, as DNA: TGTGCCAGCAGCCATGACTACCTGAGCACAGATACGCAGTATTTT. Amino acids: CASSHDYLSTDTQYF. Looking up the rest from reference TRBV7-2 and TRBJ2-3 gives the full variable domain: GAGVSQSPSNKVTEKGKDVELRCDPISGHTALYWYRQSLGQGLEFLIYFQGNSAPDKSGLPSDRFSAERTGGSVSTLTIQRTQQEDSAVYLCASSHDYLSTDTQYFGPGTRLTVL.

This clone has only a few counts. The chain employs TRBV28 and TRBJ2-2, with 9 bases identical to TRBD1. The CDR3 contains 14 residues. The J segment lost 4 bases and the V segment lost 5 bases, leaving 2 bases of the junction unmatched. Per germline, CDR1 MDHEN and CDR2 SYDVKM. CDR3 coding DNA: TGTGCCAGCAGTATGACAGGGGGCACCGGGGAGCTGTTTTTT. It encodes CASSMTGGTGELFF.

The J gene is TRBJ2-3, the V gene TRBV7-3; D may be TRBD1 (7 bases). This CDR3 contains 16 residues. CDR1 SGHTA and CDR2 FQGTGA come from the germline V gene. The V gene lost 5 bases and the J gene lost 0 bases, with 15 bases spanning the gap. DNA for the CDR3: TGTGCCAGCAGCCTAGGGGGGACAGACAGCACAGATACGCAGTATTTT. Translation: CASSLGGTDSTDTQYF.

This clone occurred many times. The V gene is TRBV11-2, the J gene TRBJ2-4; 11 bases line up with TRBD2. The CDR3 extends over 18 amino acids. Per the germline V gene, CDR1 is SGHAT and CDR2 is FQNNGV. Losses at the gene ends were 3 bases for V and 0 bases for J; bases not matched to a gene: 7. CDR3 residues: CASSFLLAGGLAKNIQYF. CDR3 coding DNA: TGTGCCAGCAGCTTCCTGTTAGCGGGAGGGCTAGCCAAAAACATTCAGTACTTC.